The 26 T cell receptor beta chains below all came from one sample that was sequenced in a study of shared clonotypes between healthy human individuals. TCRdb's copy holds only in-frame clones and misses some; the assay was immunoSEQ multiplex PCR. The repertoire holds about 1.5 million clones, with roughly 96% as singletons. Sequencing input: naive CD4+ T cells sorted from blood. As to subset: CD45RA+ positively selected. The receptors stem from a man younger than 40 in good health.

The genes are TRBV30 and TRBJ1-2, with D unclear. Per the germline V gene, CDR1 is GTSNPN and CDR2 is SVGIG (reference sequence). The CDR3 has 11 residues. Trimming removed 1 base from V and 11 bases from J, with 11 bases in between. CDR3 loop: CAWSAGGSYTF. The CDR3 nucleotides read TGTGCCTGGAGTGCCGGCGGGAGTTACACCTTC.

The V and J genes are TRBV13 and TRBJ1-2; weak D call: TRBD1 (5 bases). Germline V lookup: CDR1 PRHDT, CDR2 FYEKMQ (reference sequence). Trimming removed 4 bases from V and 8 bases from J, with 17 bases in between. This CDR3 has 14 residues. The CDR3 coding sequence is TGTGCCAGCAGCTCAAGAGGGGTAAGAGGCGGCTACACCTTC. It translates to CASSSRGVRGGYTF.

The gene calls are TRBV4-1 and TRBJ1-1; D not resolved. The CDR3 totals 15 residues. CDR1 and CDR2 (germline): MGHRA, YSYEKL. V shed 1 base and J shed 7 bases, with 16 bases lying between them. CDR3 loop: CASSQVSGLAIEAFF. The CDR3 bases are TGCGCCAGCAGCCAAGTTAGCGGGCTTGCAATTGAAGCTTTCTTT.

V usage is TRBV7-9 and J usage is TRBJ2-2; no reliable D call. The ends were cut back, 3 bases at V and 1 base at J, with 6 bases in the middle. From germline, CDR1 is SEHNR and CDR2 FQNEAQ (reference sequence). CDR3 length equals 14 residues. CDR3 nucleotides: TGTGCCAGCAGCTTTGACGGGAACACCGGGGAGCTGTTTTTT. It yields the protein CASSFDGNTGELFF.

Worth noting for this clone: Other DNA sequences in the sample encode the same CDR3. The chain uses TRBV28 and TRBJ1-5; no firm D call. CDR1 and CDR2 (germline): MDHEN, SYDVKM. The CDR3 covers 14 residues. The V end was cut by 2 bases, the J end by 3 bases, with 8 bases between. The CDR3 sequence: CASSLRGPNQPQHF. The CDR3 DNA sequence: TGTGCCAGCAGTTTAAGAGGCCCCAATCAGCCCCAGCATTTT.

The chain links TRBV2 to TRBJ2-3; D might be TRBD1 (6 bases). CDR3 size: 12 residues. Trimming pared 6 bases from V and 13 bases from J, leaving 17 bases between. From germline, CDR1 is SNHLY and CDR2 FYNNEI. CDR3 loop: CASRETGGQEYF. The CDR3 bases are TGTGCCAGCAGGGAGACAGGTGGCCAAGAGTATTTT.

Regarding this clone: This sample also contains other DNA sequences that code for the same CDR3. The J gene is TRBJ2-3, the V gene TRBV5-1; D gene ambiguous. This CDR3 comprises 14 residues. The V gene lost 1 base and the J gene lost 2 bases, with 8 bases spanning the gap. From germline, CDR1 is SGHRS and CDR2 YFSETQ. The DNA for the CDR3 is TGCGCCAGCAGCTTGTCCAGCTACACAGATACGCAGTATTTT. This encodes CASSLSSYTDTQYF.

This clone was observed once. This chain links TRBV5-1 with TRBJ2-3, with D hard to call. V was shortened by 4 bases and J by 3 bases, with 24 bases between the two germline ends. Germline CDR1 and CDR2: SGHRS and YFSETQ. CDR3 length: 18 amino acids. CDR3 sequence: CASSTFFSPLERTDTQYF. CDR3 coding DNA: TGCGCCAGCAGCACCTTTTTTAGCCCCCTAGAGAGAACAGATACGCAGTATTTT.

This sequence joins TRBV4-1 and TRBJ2-7; D is uncertain. Trimming removed 3 bases at V and 2 bases at J, with 17 bases between. This CDR3 region has 16 residues. CDR1 MGHRA and CDR2 YSYEKL come from the germline V gene. CDR3 nucleotides: TGCGCCAGCAGCCATCCGGCCCCCAACCCTGCCTACGAGCAGTACTTC. Translating it yields CASSHPAPNPAYEQYF.

The chain recombines TRBV11-2 with TRBJ2-2, with 9 bases identical to TRBD1. The junction had 8 bases not matched to a gene; V was cut back by 5 bases and J by 1 base. Germline values: CDR1 SGHAT, CDR2 FQNNGV. The CDR3 spans 17 residues. The CDR3 nucleotides are TGTGCCAGCAGCCAAGACAGGGGGTCTCTGAACACCGGGGAGCTGTTTTTT. It is translated as CASSQDRGSLNTGELFF.

Note on this clone: The same CDR3 is also encoded by other DNA sequences in this sample. This chain connects TRBV30 to TRBJ2-7; D remains ambiguous. The CDR3 covers 11 residues. V was clipped by 2 bases and J by 3 bases, with 5 bases between them. Germline V gene lookup returns CDR1 GTSNPN and CDR2 SVGIG (reference sequence). In nucleotides, the CDR3 is TGTGCCTGGAGTCATCTCTACGAGCAGTACTTC. It codes for CAWSHLYEQYF.

Only one count was recorded for this clone. This CDR3 is also generated by other DNA sequences in the sample. V usage is TRBV18 and J usage is TRBJ1-1; D not certain. Trimming left V 3 bases short and J 2 bases short, with 7 bases between. The CDR3 loop spans 13 amino acids. Germline V gene sequence: CDR1 KGHSH, CDR2 LQKENI. The chain's CDR3 is CASSPKGNTEAFF. The DNA for the CDR3 is TGTGCCAGCTCACCGAAGGGTAACACTGAAGCTTTCTTT.

J is TRBJ1-3 and V is TRBV18; tentative D call: TRBD1 (6 bases). The CDR3 sequence is 17 residues long. Germline V gene sequence: CDR1 KGHSH, CDR2 LQKENI. Trimming stripped 6 bases from V and 2 bases from J, with 20 bases between. CDR3: CASSPPPAWTAGNTIYF. The DNA of the CDR3 is TGTGCCAGCTCTCCGCCGCCGGCCTGGACAGCTGGAAACACCATATATTTT.

The CDR3 bases are TGTGCCAGCAGCTTACCAGGGTTGGAAGGGGCTCGGGAAAACATTCAGTACTTC. This codes for CASSLPGLEGARENIQYF. The V gene is TRBV7-9, the J gene TRBJ2-4; weak D call: TRBD1 (5 bases). Germline CDR1 reads SEHNR; CDR2 reads FQNEAQ (reference sequence). The CDR3 consists of 18 residues. Between the trimmed V and J ends, which lost 2 bases and 5 bases, there was a span of 22 bases. The whole variable domain, filled in from reference TRBV7-9 and TRBJ2-4, reads DTGVSQNPRHKITKRGQNVTFRCDPISEHNRLYWYRQTLGQGPEFLTYFQNEAQLEKSRLLSDRFSAERPKGSFSTLEIQRTEQGDSAMYLCASSLPGLEGARENIQYFGAGTRLSVL.

Written as DNA, the CDR3 is TGTGCCAGCAGGACGGGACAGGCGGAAGCTTTCTTT. Translating it yields CASRTGQAEAFF. This chain joins TRBV28 and TRBJ1-1; 8 bases are shared with TRBD1. This CDR3 region has 12 residues. Per germline, CDR1 MDHEN and CDR2 SYDVKM. The V segment lost 6 bases and the J segment 8 bases; nucleotides outside the gene matches: 5.

The CDR3, as DNA: TGTGCCAGCACCGGCCGACAGGGTTACAATGAGCAGTTCTTC. Amino acid sequence: CASTGRQGYNEQFF. The V and J genes are TRBV28 and TRBJ2-1; 7 bases are a match to TRBD1. The germline V gene has CDR1 MDHEN and CDR2 SYDVKM. J lost 4 bases, V lost 7 bases, and 7 bases had no gene match. CDR3 length: 14 amino acids.

The V and J genes are TRBV2 and TRBJ1-1; the D gene is possibly TRBD1 (6 bases). This CDR3 is 14 amino acids long. The germline gives CDR1 SNHLY, CDR2 FYNNEI. Trimming left V 2 bases short and J 6 bases short, with 13 bases between. The CDR3 DNA reads as TGTGCCAGCAGTGAAACAGGGCGCTTCTCTGAAGCTTTCTTT. It codes for CASSETGRFSEAFF.

This clone showed up just once. The rearrangement uses TRBV5-6 and TRBJ1-4, with 9 bases lining up with TRBD1. CDR3 length: 14 residues. Losses at the gene ends were 4 bases for V and 8 bases for J; bases not matched to a gene: 6. Per the germline V gene, CDR1 is SGHDT and CDR2 is YYEEEE. CDR3 residues: CASSRGQGEEKLFF. The CDR3 DNA reads as TGTGCCAGCAGCCGGGGACAGGGTGAGGAAAAACTGTTTTTT.

This chain connects TRBV20-1 to TRBJ2-7; D is unclear. The length of the CDR3 is 11 residues. The germline gives CDR1 DFQATT, CDR2 SNEGSKA (reference sequence). V lost 7 bases, J lost 0 bases, and 7 bases lay in between. CDR3 amino acids: CSVVNSYEQYF. The CDR3 DNA follows: TGCAGTGTGGTTAACTCCTACGAGCAGTACTTC.

J is TRBJ2-5 and V is TRBV29-1; D uncertain. This CDR3 is built from 13 residues. The germline gives CDR1 SQVTM, CDR2 ANQGSEA. Between the trimmed V and J ends, which lost 2 bases and 0 bases, there was a span of 7 bases. This chain's CDR3 is CSVETLYQETQYF. DNA of the CDR3: TGCAGCGTTGAAACACTGTACCAAGAGACCCAGTACTTC.

The chain is built from TRBV6-1 and TRBJ1-3; no firm D call. Trimming shortened V by 0 bases and J by 0 bases, and 12 bases separated the two germline ends. Looked up from germline, CDR1 is MNHNS and CDR2 is SASEGT. The CDR3 spans 17 residues. CDR3 in amino acids: CASSEAWSGASGNTIYF. The CDR3 nucleotides read TGTGCCAGCAGTGAAGCGTGGTCCGGAGCCTCTGGAAACACCATATATTTT.

The chain's CDR3 is CASSIVLAHEQYF. CDR3 nucleotide sequence: TGTGCCAGTAGTATAGTCCTGGCCCACGAGCAGTACTTC. V is TRBV19 and J is TRBJ2-7; no clear D gene. Trimming removed 1 base from V and 5 bases from J, with 9 bases in between. The CDR3 totals 13 residues. Germline V gene sequence: CDR1 LNHDA, CDR2 SQIVND (reference sequence).

In its sample, this clone was seen once. This chain uses TRBV19 with TRBJ2-7, with TRBD1 identical over 10 bases. Germline V gene data show CDR1 as LNHDA and CDR2 as SQIVND (reference sequence). The CDR3 length is 15 residues. Trimming cost V 5 bases and J 5 bases; bases outside gene matches: 9. DNA of the CDR3: TGTGCCAGTAGTCCCAGGGACAGGGGTATCGACGAGCAGTACTTC. Its translation is CASSPRDRGIDEQYF.

The V call is TRBV28, the J call TRBJ2-1; 7 nucleotides agree with TRBD2. The V and J ends lost 5 bases and 6 bases, in that order; junction bases with no gene match: 16. Germline CDR1 is MDHEN and CDR2 is SYDVKM. The CDR3 length is 17 residues. CDR3 region: CASSAWEGPQRSNEQFF. In DNA form, the CDR3 reads TGTGCCAGCAGTGCATGGGAGGGACCACAAAGGTCCAATGAGCAGTTCTTC. The full variable domain, in which reference TRBV28 and TRBJ2-1 provide the parts outside the CDR3, is DVKVTQSSRYLVKRTGEKVFLECVQDMDHENMFWYRQDPGLGLRLIYFSYDVKMKEKGDIPEGYSVSREKKERFSLILESASTNQTSMYLCASSAWEGPQRSNEQFFGPGTRLTVL.

V gene TRBV9 combines with J gene TRBJ2-1, with 7 bases aligning to TRBD1. Germline V CDR1 and CDR2: SGDLS, YYNGEE. The CDR3 runs 16 residues. V lost 4 bases, J lost 0 bases, and 7 bases stayed unmatched. CDR3 coding DNA: TGTGCCAGCAGCCCCCAGGGACAGAGCTCCTACAATGAGCAGTTCTTC. It specifies CASSPQGQSSYNEQFF.

This clone was detected only once. This chain joins TRBV18 and TRBJ2-3, with 7 bases lining up with TRBD2. Germline V lookup: CDR1 KGHSH, CDR2 LQKENI. J gave up 2 bases and V 5 bases, and 10 bases lay outside the gene matches. The length of the CDR3 is 16 residues. This CDR3 reads CASSLISGSVTDTQYF. In nucleotides, the CDR3 is TGTGCCAGCTCATTGATTAGCGGGTCCGTCACAGATACGCAGTATTTT.